Detailed here is one T cell receptor beta chain. These data come from a study of T cell changes during pregnancy in multiple sclerosis. The CDR3 spans 13 residues. Trimming shortened V by 5 bases and J by 0 bases, and 6 bases separated the two germline ends. Per the germline V gene, CDR1 is SEHNR and CDR2 is FQNEAQ (reference sequence). Data came from immunoSEQ multiplex PCR; TCRdb stores just in-frame clones and leaves some out. This table holds about 46,000 clones, around 95% found once. The TCR sequence derives from a female donor with multiple sclerosis, enrolled in a pregnancy study. This chain uses TRBV7-9 with TRBJ2-3, with unresolved D. The sequencing used CD8+ T cells from peripheral blood mononuclear cells, collected after pregnancy. The CDR3 loop is CASSQKSTDTQYF. The CDR3 bases are TGTGCCAGCAGCCAGAAGAGCACAGATACGCAGTATTTT. The full variable domain, completed using reference TRBV7-9 and TRBJ2-3, is DTGVSQNPRHKITKRGQNVTFRCDPISEHNRLYWYRQTLGQGPEFLTYFQNEAQLEKSRLLSDRFSAERPKGSFSTLEIQRTEQGDSAMYLCASSQKSTDTQYFGPGTRLTVL.